This record covers a single T cell receptor beta chain. Trimming took 5 bases from V and 1 from J, leaving 9 bases between them. The length of the CDR3 is 15 residues. From germline, CDR1 is ENHRY and CDR2 SYGVKD. This sample was included in a study of technical replicates of blood from a few donors. Repertoires were generated with immunoSEQ multiplex PCR, while TCRdb's copy carries only in-frame clones and drops some. The sample lists about 94,000 clones, 95% to 97% occurring once. Sequenced: T cells isolated from PBMCs. The chain carries TRBV10-3 and TRBJ2-6; possible D gene TRBD2, 6 bases. The TCR was taken from a human donor in good health. CDR3 sequence reads: CAISPGGSGANVLTF. DNA for the CDR3: TGTGCCATCAGTCCAGGAGGGTCTGGGGCCAACGTCCTGACTTTC.